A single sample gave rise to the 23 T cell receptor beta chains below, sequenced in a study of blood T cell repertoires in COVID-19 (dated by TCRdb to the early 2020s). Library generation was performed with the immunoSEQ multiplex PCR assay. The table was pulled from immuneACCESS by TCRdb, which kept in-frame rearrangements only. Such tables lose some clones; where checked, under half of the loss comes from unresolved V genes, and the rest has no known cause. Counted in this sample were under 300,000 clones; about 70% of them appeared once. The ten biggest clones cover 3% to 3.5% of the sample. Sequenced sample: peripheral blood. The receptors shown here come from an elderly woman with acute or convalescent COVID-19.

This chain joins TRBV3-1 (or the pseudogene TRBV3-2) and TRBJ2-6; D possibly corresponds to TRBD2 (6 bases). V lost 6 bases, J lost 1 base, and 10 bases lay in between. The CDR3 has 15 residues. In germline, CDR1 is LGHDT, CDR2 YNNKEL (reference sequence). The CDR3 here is CASSRDWSGANVLTF. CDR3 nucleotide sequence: TGTGCCAGCAGTCGGGACTGGTCTGGGGCCAACGTCCTGACTTTC.

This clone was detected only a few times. Here the CDR3 DNA reads TGTGCCATCAGCCAGGGACTTAACACTGAAGCTTTCTTT. The encoded protein is CAISQGLNTEAFF. The V call is TRBV10-3, the J call TRBJ1-1, with a tentative D call TRBD1 (5 bases). The V and J ends lost 6 bases and 2 bases respectively, with 10 bases between them. This CDR3 comprises 13 residues. CDR1 and CDR2 from the germline V gene are ENHRY and SYGVKD.

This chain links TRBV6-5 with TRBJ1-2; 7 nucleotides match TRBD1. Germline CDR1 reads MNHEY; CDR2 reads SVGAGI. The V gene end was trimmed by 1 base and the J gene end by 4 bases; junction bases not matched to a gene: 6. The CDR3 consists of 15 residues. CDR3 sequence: CASSYLGDRSYGYTF. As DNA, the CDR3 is TGTGCCAGCAGTTACTTGGGGGACAGAAGCTATGGCTACACCTTC.

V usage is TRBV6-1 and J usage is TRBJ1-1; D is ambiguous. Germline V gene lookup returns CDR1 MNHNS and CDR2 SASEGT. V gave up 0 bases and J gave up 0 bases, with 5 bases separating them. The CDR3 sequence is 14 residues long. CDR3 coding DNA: TGTGCCAGCAGTGAAGCGGGCTTGAACACTGAAGCTTTCTTT. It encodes CASSEAGLNTEAFF.

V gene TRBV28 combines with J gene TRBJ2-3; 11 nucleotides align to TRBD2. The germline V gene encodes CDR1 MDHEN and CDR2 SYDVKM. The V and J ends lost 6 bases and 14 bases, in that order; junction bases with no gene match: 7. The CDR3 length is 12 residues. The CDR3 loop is CASRRLAGGLYF. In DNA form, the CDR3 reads TGTGCCAGCAGACGCCTAGCGGGGGGTCTGTATTTT.

The CDR3 region has the DNA TGCGCCAGCAGCCAGCTACCGACAGAGAACTACGAGCAGTACTTC. It specifies CASSQLPTENYEQYF. The chain combines TRBV4-1 with TRBJ2-7; maybe TRBD1 (5 bases). Trimming removed 3 bases from V and 3 bases from J, with 15 bases in between. Germline V gives CDR1 MGHRA, CDR2 YSYEKL. The CDR3 is made up of 15 amino acids.

CDR3 in DNA: TGTGCCAGTAGAGAGGGACAGGTCCTAAATTCACCCCTCCACTTT. Its protein is CASREGQVLNSPLHF. This chain links TRBV19 with TRBJ1-6, with 8 positions matching TRBD1. In germline, CDR1 is LNHDA, CDR2 SQIVND (reference sequence). There are 15 residues in the CDR3. After removal of 6 bases from V and 7 bases from J, the junction contained 8 bases not matched to a gene. The variable domain in full, completed from reference TRBV19 and TRBJ1-6, reads DGGITQSPKYLFRKEGQNVTLSCEQNLNHDAMYWYRQDPGQGLRLIYYSQIVNDFQKGDIAEGYSVSREKKESFPLTVTSAQKNPTAFYLCASREGQVLNSPLHFGNGTRLTVT.

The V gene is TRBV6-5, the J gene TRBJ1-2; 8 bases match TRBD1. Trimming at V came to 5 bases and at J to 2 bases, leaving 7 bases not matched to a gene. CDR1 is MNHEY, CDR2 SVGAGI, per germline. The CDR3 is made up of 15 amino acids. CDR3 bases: TGTGCCAGCAGTCGCGGACAGGGTATCAACTATGGCTACACCTTC. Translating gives CASSRGQGINYGYTF.

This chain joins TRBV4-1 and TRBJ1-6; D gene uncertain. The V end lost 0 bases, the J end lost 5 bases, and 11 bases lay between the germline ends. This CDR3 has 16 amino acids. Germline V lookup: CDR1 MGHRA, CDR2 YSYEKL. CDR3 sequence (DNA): TGCGCCAGCAGCCAAGATGGCGGAGCGGATAATTCACCCCTCCACTTT. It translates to CASSQDGGADNSPLHF.

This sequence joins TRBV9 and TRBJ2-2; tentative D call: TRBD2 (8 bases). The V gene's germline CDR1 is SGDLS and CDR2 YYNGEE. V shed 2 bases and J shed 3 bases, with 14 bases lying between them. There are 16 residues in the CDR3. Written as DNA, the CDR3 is TGTGCCAGCAGCGTGCGGGGGGACAGAGACACCGGGGAGCTGTTTTTT. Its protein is CASSVRGDRDTGELFF.

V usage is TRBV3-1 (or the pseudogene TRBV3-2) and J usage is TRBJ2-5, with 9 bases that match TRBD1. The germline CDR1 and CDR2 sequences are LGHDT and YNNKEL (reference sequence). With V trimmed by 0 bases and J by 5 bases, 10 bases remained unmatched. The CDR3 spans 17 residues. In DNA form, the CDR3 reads TGTGCCAGCAGCCAAGAGGGGACAGGGTGGCATCAGGAGACCCAGTACTTC. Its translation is CASSQEGTGWHQETQYF.

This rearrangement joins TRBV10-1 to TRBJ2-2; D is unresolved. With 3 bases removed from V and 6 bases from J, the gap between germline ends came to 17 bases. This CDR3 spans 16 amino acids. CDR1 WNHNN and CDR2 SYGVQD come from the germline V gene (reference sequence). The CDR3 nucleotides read TGCGCCAGCAGTGACACCCCAAGGTTGAGCGCCGGGGAGCTGTTTTTT. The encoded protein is CASSDTPRLSAGELFF.

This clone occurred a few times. The CDR3 DNA follows: TGTGCCAGCAGTCTCGAGGGGGGGCCCTCCTACGAGCAGTACTTC. As protein: CASSLEGGPSYEQYF. The chain is built from TRBV11-1 and TRBJ2-7; D is possibly TRBD2 (7 bases). Germline V gene data show CDR1 as SGHAT and CDR2 as FQDESV (reference sequence). Trimming removed 6 bases at V and 0 bases at J, with 15 bases between. This CDR3 comprises 15 residues.

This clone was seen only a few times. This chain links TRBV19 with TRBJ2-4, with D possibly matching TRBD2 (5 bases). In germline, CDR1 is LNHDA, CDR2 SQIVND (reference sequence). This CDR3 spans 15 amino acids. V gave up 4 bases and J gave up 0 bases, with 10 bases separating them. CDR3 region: CASSNPGKAKNIQYF. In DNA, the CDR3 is TGTGCCAGTAGTAACCCGGGGAAAGCCAAAAACATTCAGTACTTC.

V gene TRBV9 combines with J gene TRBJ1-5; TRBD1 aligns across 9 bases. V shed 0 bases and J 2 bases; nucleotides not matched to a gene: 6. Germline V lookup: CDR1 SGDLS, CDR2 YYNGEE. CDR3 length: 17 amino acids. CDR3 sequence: CASSVEQGAAGNQPQHF. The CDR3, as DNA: TGTGCCAGCAGCGTAGAACAGGGGGCCGCTGGCAATCAGCCCCAGCATTTT.

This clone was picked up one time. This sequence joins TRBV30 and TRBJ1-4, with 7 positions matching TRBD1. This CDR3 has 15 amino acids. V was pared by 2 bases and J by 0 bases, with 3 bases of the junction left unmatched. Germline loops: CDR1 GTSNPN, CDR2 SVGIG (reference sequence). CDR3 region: CAWSPQGATNEKLFF. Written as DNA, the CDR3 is TGTGCCTGGAGTCCTCAGGGGGCAACTAATGAAAAACTGTTTTTT. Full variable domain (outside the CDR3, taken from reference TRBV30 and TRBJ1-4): SQTIHQWPATLVQPVGSPLSLECTVEGTSNPNLYWYRQAAGRGLQLLFYSVGIGQISSEVPQNLSASRPQDRQFILSSKKLLLSDSGFYLCAWSPQGATNEKLFFGSGTQLSVL.

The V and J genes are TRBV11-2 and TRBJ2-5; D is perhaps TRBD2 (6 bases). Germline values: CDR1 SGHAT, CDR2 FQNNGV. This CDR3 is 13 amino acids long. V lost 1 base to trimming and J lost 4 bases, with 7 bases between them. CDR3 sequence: CASSLAGVETQYF. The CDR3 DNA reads TGTGCCAGCAGCTTAGCGGGAGTAGAGACCCAGTACTTC.

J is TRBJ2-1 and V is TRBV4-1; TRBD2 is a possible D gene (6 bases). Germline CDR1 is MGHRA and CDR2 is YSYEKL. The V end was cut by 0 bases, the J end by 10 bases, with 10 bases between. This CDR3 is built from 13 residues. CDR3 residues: CASSQDARGEQFF. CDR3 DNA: TGCGCCAGCAGCCAAGATGCCCGGGGGGAGCAGTTCTTC.

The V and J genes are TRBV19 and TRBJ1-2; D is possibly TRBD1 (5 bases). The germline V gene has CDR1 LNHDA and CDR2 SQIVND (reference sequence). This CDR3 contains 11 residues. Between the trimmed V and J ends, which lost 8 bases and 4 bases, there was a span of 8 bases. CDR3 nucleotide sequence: TGTGCCAGTGGGGGGTTCTATGGCTACACCTTC. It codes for CASGGFYGYTF.

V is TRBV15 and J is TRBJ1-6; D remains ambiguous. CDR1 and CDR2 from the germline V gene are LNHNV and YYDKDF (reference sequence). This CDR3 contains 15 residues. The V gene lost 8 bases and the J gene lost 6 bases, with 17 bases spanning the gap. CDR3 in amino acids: CATSKDPQPNSPLHF. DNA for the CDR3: TGTGCCACCTCCAAAGATCCACAGCCTAATTCACCCCTCCACTTT.

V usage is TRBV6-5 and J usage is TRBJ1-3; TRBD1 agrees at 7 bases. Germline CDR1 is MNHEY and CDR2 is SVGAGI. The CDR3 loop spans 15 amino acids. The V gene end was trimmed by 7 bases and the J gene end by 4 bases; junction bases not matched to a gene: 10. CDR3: CASTPGQSGGNTIYF. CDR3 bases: TGTGCCAGCACCCCGGGACAGTCGGGGGGAAACACCATATATTTT.

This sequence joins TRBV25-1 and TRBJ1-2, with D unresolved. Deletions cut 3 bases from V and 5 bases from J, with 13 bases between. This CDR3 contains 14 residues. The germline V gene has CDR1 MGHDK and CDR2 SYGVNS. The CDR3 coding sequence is TGTGCCAGCAGTGACGGCAGGTTAGGATATGGCTACACCTTC. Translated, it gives CASSDGRLGYGYTF.

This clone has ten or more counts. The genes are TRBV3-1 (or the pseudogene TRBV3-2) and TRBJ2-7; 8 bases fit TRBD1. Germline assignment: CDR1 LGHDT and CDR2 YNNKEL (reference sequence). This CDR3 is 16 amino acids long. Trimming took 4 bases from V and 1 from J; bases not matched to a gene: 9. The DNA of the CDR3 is TGTGCCAGCAGCCCCGGGACAGGATCTTATTCCTACGAGCAGTACTTC. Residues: CASSPGTGSYSYEQYF.